These T cell receptor beta chains were read from a single sample in a study of beta chain features in type 1 diabetes. Sequencing was performed with immunoSEQ multiplex PCR; in TCRdb, only in-frame clones are kept and a portion is missing. The sample lists over 600,000 clones; 9.5% to 15% were seen once. The sample comprised naive CD4+ T cells from blood. These receptors were collected from a man aged 25-45 years with type 1 diabetes. CDR3s include the opening cysteine and the closing phenylalanine or tryptophan. D genes are given only for firm matches. For some rows the clone size is stated as once, few or many, or as a class when expanded; others skip it.

v_call	j_call	d_call	clone_size	cdr3_aa	cdr3_nt
TRBV20-1	TRBJ2-2	.	.	CSARASGELFF	TGCAGTGCTAGAGCCAGTGGGGAGCTGTTTTTT
TRBV10-3	TRBJ2-7	TRBD1	few	CAISPGDRRHYEQYF	TGTGCCATCAGTCCGGGGGACAGGCGACACTACGAGCAGTACTTC
TRBV4-3	TRBJ2-2	TRBD2	.	CASSQARGANTGELFF	TGCGCCAGCAGCCAAGCCCGGGGGGCGAACACCGGGGAGCTGTTTTTT
TRBV6-6	TRBJ1-1	TRBD1	.	CASSQRTGEAFF	TGTGCCAGCAGTCAGCGGACAGGTGAAGCTTTCTTT
TRBV6-6	TRBJ1-2	.	few	CASSLRVGEDGYTF	TGTGCCAGCAGTTTGAGGGTTGGGGAGGATGGCTACACCTTC
TRBV5-1	TRBJ2-1	.	few	CASSTTTRYNEQFF	TGCGCCAGCAGCACTACTACTAGATACAATGAGCAGTTCTTC
TRBV14	TRBJ1-5	.	few	CASSQDVGQPQHF	TGTGCCAGCAGCCAAGATGTGGGGCAGCCCCAGCATTTT
TRBV14	TRBJ2-4	.	few	CASSPAGLGDIQYF	TGTGCCAGCAGCCCAGCCGGCTTGGGGGACATTCAGTACTTC
TRBV19	TRBJ2-1	TRBD2	.	CASSTSGGHNEQFF	TGTGCCAGTAGTACTAGCGGGGGACACAATGAGCAGTTCTTC
TRBV6-5	TRBJ2-4	TRBD1	.	CASSYGRGPNIQYF	TGTGCCAGCAGTTACGGTAGGGGGCCCAACATTCAGTACTTC
TRBV29-1	TRBJ1-1	.	.	CSVDRGNTEAFF	TGCAGCGTTGACAGGGGGAACACTGAAGCTTTCTTT
TRBV2	TRBJ2-2	.	.	CASRDWGNTGELFF	TGTGCCAGCAGGGACTGGGGGAACACCGGGGAGCTGTTTTTT
TRBV19	TRBJ2-1	.	few	CASSIEDREGNEQFF	TGTGCCAGTAGTATAGAAGACAGGGAGGGCAATGAGCAGTTCTTC
TRBV5-1	TRBJ2-1	TRBD2	.	CASSSPGTSGDLSYNEQFF	TGCGCCAGCAGCTCCCCCGGGACTAGCGGGGACCTCTCCTACAATGAGCAGTTCTTC
TRBV9	TRBJ2-1	TRBD1	few	CASSVGGQGNEQFF	TGTGCCAGCAGCGTAGGGGGACAGGGAAATGAGCAGTTCTTC
TRBV2	TRBJ1-4	.	.	CASSPDRPKLFF	TGTGCCAGCAGTCCCGACAGGCCAAAACTGTTTTTT
TRBV4-3	TRBJ1-2	.	few	CASSQGTQNYGYTF	TGCGCCAGCAGCCAAGGGACCCAGAACTATGGCTACACCTTC
TRBV7-2	TRBJ1-4	.	.	CASSLRRGAEGGKLFF	TGTGCCAGCAGCTTACGTCGAGGGGCTGAGGGTGGAAAACTGTTTTTT
TRBV5-1	TRBJ2-5	TRBD2	.	CASSLGLAIVETQYF	TGCGCCAGCAGCTTGGGACTAGCGATTGTGGAGACCCAGTACTTC
TRBV11-3	TRBJ2-7	.	once	CASSQGTGFEQYF	TGTGCCAGCAGCCAAGGGACGGGCTTCGAGCAGTACTTC
TRBV7-2	TRBJ1-5	.	few	CASSARGGNQPQHF	TGTGCCAGCAGCGCCCGTGGGGGCAATCAGCCCCAGCATTTT
TRBV29-1	TRBJ2-7	.	few	CSVGAGYSYEQYF	TGCAGCGTTGGGGCAGGGTACTCCTACGAGCAGTACTTC
TRBV5-1	TRBJ2-4	.	.	CASSLGVAKNIQYF	TGCGCCAGCAGCTTGGGGGTAGCCAAAAACATTCAGTACTTC
TRBV19	TRBJ1-5	.	.	CASSPLGGQPQHF	TGTGCCAGTAGTCCCCTCGGTGGTCAGCCCCAGCATTTT
TRBV7-2	TRBJ1-6	.	.	CASSLVALSGSPLHF	TGTGCCAGCAGCTTAGTGGCCCTTTCGGGGTCACCCCTCCACTTT
TRBV2	TRBJ2-5	.	few	CASSVSQKETQYF	TGTGCCAGCAGTGTGAGTCAGAAAGAGACCCAGTACTTC
TRBV30	TRBJ1-6	TRBD1	few	CAWSFTGDSPLHF	TGTGCCTGGAGTTTCACAGGGGATTCACCCCTCCACTTT
TRBV7-8	TRBJ1-4	TRBD1	.	CASSFGTVNEKLFF	TGTGCCAGCAGCTTTGGGACAGTTAATGAAAAGCTGTTTTTT
TRBV6-4	TRBJ2-3	TRBD2	few	CASSDRGGAMPDTQYF	TGTGCCAGCAGTGACCGGGGGGGGGCCATGCCAGATACGCAGTATTTT